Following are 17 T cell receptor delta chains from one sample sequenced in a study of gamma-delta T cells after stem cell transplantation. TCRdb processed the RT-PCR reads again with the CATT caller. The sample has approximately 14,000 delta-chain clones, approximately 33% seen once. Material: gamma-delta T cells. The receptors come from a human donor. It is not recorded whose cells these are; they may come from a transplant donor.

CDR3 loop: CALGESEGLPTYWATDKLIF. In DNA form, the CDR3 reads TGTGCTCTTGGGGAATCGGAGGGGCTTCCTACGTACTGGGCAACGGATAAACTCATCTTT. This chain connects TRDV1 to TRDJ1, with TRDD2 matching 8 bases. CDR1 and CDR2 from the germline V gene are TSWWSYY and QGS. V lost 2 bases, J lost 5 bases, and 22 bases stayed unmatched. The CDR3 spans 20 residues.

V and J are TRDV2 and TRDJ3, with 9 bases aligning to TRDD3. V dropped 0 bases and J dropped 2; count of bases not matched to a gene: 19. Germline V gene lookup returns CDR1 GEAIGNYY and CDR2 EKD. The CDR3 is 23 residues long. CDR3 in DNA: TGTGCCTGTGACACCGGCAAAATCCGGGGGATACTAGCTAGGCCCTGGGACACCCGACAGATGTTTTTC. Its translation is CACDTGKIRGILARPWDTRQMFF.

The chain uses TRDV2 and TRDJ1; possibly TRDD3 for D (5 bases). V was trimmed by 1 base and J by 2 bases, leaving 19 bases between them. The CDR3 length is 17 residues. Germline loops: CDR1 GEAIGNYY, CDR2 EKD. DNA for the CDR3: TGTGCCTGTGACACTAGACCGAATGGCTGGGCGACCGATAAACTCATCTTT. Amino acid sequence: CACDTRPNGWATDKLIF.

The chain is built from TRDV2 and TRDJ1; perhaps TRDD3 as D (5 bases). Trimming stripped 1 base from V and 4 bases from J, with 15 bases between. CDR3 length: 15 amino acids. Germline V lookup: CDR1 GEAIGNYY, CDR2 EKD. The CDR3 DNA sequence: TGTGCCTGTGACACTGGAGGAGGATATATCGATAAACTCATCTTT. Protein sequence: CACDTGGGYIDKLIF.

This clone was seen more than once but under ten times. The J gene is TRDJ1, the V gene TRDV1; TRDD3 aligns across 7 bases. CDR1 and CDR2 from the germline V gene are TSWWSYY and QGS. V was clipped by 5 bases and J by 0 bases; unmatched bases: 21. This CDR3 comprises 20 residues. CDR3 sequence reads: CALGSWRVGLGSWDTDKLIF. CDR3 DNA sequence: TGTGCTCTTGGGTCATGGCGTGTGGGACTGGGGTCCTGGGACACCGATAAACTCATCTTT.

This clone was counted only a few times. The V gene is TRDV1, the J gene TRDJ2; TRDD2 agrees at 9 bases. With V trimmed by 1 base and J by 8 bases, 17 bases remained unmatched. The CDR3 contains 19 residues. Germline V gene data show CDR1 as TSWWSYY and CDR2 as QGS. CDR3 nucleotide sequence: TGTGCTCTTGGGGAACGAGGCCTTCCTACTCTAGTACTAGGGGCACAACTCTTCTTT. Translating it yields CALGERGLPTLVLGAQLFF.

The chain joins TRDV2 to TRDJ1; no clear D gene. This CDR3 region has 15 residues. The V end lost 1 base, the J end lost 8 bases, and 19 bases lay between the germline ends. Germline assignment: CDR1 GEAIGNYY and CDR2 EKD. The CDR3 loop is CACDTPYCPAEKLIF. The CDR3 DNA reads TGTGCCTGTGACACACCGTACTGTCCAGCGGAGAAACTCATCTTT.

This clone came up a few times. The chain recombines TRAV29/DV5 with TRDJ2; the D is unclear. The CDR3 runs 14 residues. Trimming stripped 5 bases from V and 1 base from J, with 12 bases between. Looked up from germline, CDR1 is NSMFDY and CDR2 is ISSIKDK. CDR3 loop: CAAADLRLTAQLFF. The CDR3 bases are TGTGCAGCGGCCGACCTCCGTTTGACAGCACAACTCTTCTTT.

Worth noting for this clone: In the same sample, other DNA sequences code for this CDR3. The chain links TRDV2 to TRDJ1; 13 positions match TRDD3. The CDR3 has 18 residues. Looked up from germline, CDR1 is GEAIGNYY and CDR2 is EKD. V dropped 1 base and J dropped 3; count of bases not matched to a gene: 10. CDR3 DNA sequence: TGTGCCTGTGACACTTGTACTGGGGGATACGGGGGTGCCGATAAACTCATCTTT. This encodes CACDTCTGGYGGADKLIF.

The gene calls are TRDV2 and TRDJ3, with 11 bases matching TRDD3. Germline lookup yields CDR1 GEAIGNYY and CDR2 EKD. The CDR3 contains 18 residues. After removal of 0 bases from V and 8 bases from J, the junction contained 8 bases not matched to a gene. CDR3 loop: CACDTVLGDTLYTRQMFF. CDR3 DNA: TGTGCCTGTGACACCGTCCTGGGGGATACCTTGTACACCCGACAGATGTTTTTC.

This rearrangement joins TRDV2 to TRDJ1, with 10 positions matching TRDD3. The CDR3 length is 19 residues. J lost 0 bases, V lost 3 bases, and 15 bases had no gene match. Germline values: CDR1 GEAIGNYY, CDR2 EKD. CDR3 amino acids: CACDLIAGGIRGYTDKLIF. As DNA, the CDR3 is TGTGCCTGTGACCTCATAGCGGGGGGGATACGTGGGTACACCGATAAACTCATCTTT.

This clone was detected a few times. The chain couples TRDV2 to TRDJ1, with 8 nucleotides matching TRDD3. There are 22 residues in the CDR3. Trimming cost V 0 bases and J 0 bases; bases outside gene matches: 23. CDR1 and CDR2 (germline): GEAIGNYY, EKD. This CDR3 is CACDTGKGWRGTGGLYTDKLIF. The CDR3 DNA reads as TGTGCCTGTGACACCGGTAAAGGATGGAGGGGTACTGGGGGCCTATACACCGATAAACTCATCTTT.

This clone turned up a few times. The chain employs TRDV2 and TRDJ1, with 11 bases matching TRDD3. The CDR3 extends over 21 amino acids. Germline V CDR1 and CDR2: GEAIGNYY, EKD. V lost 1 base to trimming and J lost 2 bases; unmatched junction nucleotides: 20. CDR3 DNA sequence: TGTGCCTGTGACACAAGAGGAATCTGGGGGATACACCTCCCCCTTACCGATAAACTCATCTTT. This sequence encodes CACDTRGIWGIHLPLTDKLIF.

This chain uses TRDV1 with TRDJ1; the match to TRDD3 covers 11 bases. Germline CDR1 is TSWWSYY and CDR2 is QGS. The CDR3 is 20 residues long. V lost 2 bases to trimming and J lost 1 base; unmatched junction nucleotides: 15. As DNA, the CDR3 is TGTGCTCTTGGGGAATACTACGCGGAGGATTGGGGGATACGCACCGATAAACTCATCTTT. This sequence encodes CALGEYYAEDWGIRTDKLIF.

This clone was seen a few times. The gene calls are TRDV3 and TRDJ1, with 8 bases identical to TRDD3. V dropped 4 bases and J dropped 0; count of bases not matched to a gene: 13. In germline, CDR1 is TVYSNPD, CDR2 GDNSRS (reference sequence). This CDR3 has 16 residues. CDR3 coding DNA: TGTGCCTGTACTACCTACTGGGGGTTTTACACCGATAAACTCATCTTT. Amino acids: CACTTYWGFYTDKLIF. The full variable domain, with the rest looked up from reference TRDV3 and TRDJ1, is CDKVTQSSPDQTVASGSEVVLLCTYDTVYSNPDLFWYRIRPDYSFQFVFYGDNSRSEGADFTQGRFSVKHILTQKAFHLVISPVRTEDSATYYCACTTYWGFYTDKLIFGKGTRVTVEP.

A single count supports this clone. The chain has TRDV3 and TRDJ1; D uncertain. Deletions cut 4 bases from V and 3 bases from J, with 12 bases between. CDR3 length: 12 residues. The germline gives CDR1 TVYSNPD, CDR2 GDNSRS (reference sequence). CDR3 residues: CACQHRADKLIF. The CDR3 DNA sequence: TGTGCCTGTCAGCACCGGGCCGATAAACTCATCTTT.

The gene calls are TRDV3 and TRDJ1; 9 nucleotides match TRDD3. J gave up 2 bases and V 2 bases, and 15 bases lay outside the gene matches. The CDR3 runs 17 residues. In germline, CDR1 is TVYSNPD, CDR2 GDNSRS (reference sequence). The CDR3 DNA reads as TGTGCCTTTTTAGTTTCCCCGTACTGGGGGAAGACCGATAAACTCATCTTT. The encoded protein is CAFLVSPYWGKTDKLIF.